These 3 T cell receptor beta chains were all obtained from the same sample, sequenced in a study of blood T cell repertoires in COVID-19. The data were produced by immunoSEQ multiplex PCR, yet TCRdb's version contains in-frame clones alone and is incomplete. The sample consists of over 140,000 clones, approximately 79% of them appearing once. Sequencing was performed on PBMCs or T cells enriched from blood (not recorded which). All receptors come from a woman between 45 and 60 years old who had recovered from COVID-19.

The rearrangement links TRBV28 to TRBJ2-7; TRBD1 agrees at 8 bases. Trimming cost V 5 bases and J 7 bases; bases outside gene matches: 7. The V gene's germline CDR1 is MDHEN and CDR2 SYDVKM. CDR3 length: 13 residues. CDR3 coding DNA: TGTGCCAGCAGTGGATACAGGGGGAGGGAGCAGTACTTC. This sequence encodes CASSGYRGREQYF.

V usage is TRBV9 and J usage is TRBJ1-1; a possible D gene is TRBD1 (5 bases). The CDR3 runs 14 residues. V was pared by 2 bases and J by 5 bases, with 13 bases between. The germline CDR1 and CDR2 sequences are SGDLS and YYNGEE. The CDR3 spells CASSVTPGGTEAFF. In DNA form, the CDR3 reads TGTGCCAGCAGCGTGACCCCGGGGGGTACTGAAGCTTTCTTT.

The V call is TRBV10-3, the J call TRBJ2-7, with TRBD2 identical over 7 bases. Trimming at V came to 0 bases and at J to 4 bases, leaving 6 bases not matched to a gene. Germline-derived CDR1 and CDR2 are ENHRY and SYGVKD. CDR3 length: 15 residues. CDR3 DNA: TGTGCCATCAGTGAGTCCGGCAGGGAGGGGTACGAGCAGTACTTC. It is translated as CAISESGREGYEQYF.